This T cell receptor beta chain was identified during a study of monozygotic twins with inflammatory bowel disease. With about 17 and 10 cycles respectively, two nested PCRs were carried out on TCRalpha and TCRbeta cDNA. TCRdb reprocessed the 5' RACE reads and stores each CDR3 protein as one record, lacking DNA. This table holds approximately 380,000 distinct CDR3 sequences. The CDR3 extends over 14 amino acids. CDR1 and CDR2 (germline): WSHSY, SAAADI. A note on this clonotype: What it binds is unknown.

Study-wide results and limits: The co-twins with IBD showed lower TCRbeta diversity (inverse Simpson) than their healthy siblings. Patient-to-patient differences in immunosuppressive treatment may have added variability to the repertoires. It was not supported that a single strong signal or clonotype was associated with IBD.

The TCR was taken from a human donor with ulcerative colitis or Crohn's disease, or a healthy co-twin of an affected twin (not recorded which). The chain carries TRBV10-2 and TRBJ1-5. The specimen was blood. The CDR3 region is CASSEGVENQPQHF.